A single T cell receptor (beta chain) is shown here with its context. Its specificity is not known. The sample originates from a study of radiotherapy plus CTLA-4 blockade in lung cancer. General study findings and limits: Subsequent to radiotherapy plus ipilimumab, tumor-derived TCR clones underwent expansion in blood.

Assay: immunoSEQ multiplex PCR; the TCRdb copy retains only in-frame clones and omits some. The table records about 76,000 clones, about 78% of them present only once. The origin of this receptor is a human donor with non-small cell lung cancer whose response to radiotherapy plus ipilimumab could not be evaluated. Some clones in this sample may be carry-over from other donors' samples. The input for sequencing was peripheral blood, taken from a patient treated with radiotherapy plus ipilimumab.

CDR3 in amino acids: CASGHRDPTYEQYF. The DNA of the CDR3 is TGTGCCAGCGGCCACAGGGACCCTACCTACGAGCAGTACTTC. The genes are TRBV7-8 and TRBJ2-7; TRBD1 is a possible D gene (6 bases). This CDR3 has 14 residues. Germline V gene sequence: CDR1 SGHVS, CDR2 FQNEAQ. V dropped 8 bases and J dropped 2 bases, with 16 bases sitting between them.